This T cell receptor (beta chain) was identified during a study of T cell responses to AZD1222 COVID-19 vaccine. Regarding the study as a whole: Increased Spike-specific TCR breadth and depth were observed after two AZD1222 doses. There were repertoire samples only from the period after the peak T cell response. Donors were largely white British and mainly female; clonal diversity was possibly underestimated. Researchers report vaccine-associated CD4 TCRs spanning spike, with dominance at 160-218 and 743-854.

Germline CDR1 and CDR2: LNHDA and SQIVND (reference sequence). The CDR3 spans 15 residues. Trimming at V came to 6 bases and at J to 7 bases, leaving 8 bases not matched to a gene. About this clone itself: The target antigen is unknown.

Some clones are missing from TCRdb's copy, which holds only in-frame ones; the method was immunoSEQ multiplex PCR. Of 120,000 to 150,000 clones in the sample, about 93% are singletons; the top ten hold 5.2%. V usage is TRBV19 and J usage is TRBJ2-2, with 10 bases matching TRBD2. This receptor was taken from an adult in good health. This material consisted of peripheral blood, taken on day 0 of AZD1222 vaccination. The CDR3 nucleotides are TGTGCCAGTAGAGGGGCTAGCGGGGGTCACGGGGAGCTGTTTTTT. Encoded protein: CASRGASGGHGELFF.